This T cell receptor beta chain emerged from a study of T-cell reconstitution after alpha-beta-depleted transplantation in children. Preparation of the TCRbeta library was carried out with unique molecular identifiers. TCRdb itself ran the PCR reads through MiXCR, one entry per CDR3 protein. The table records about 110,000 distinct CDR3 sequences, 5.5% to 7% of them present only once. The germline V and J ends were trimmed by 7 bases and 12 bases, with 16 bases remaining between them. CDR1 and CDR2 (germline): SQVTM, ANQGSEA. The CDR3 extends over 11 amino acids. Overall study findings and caveats: Expanded clones from the graft, numbering several hundred, reportedly supplied alpha-beta T cells about two months after transplant. By one year post-transplant, T-cell counts and diversity largely arose from T cells that were newly produced. High day-60 TCRbeta diversity in some patients came from surviving recipient T cells and thymic progenitors.

This clonotype was counted ten times or more. Its antigen is unidentified. This TCR was sampled from a male patient aged 2 to 9 who had a stem cell transplant for acute lymphoblastic leukemia, so the T cells may come from the graft donor. Specimen: PBMCs, mostly from graft donor cells, collected 360 days after TCRalphabeta/CD19-depleted stem cell transplant. The rearrangement links TRBV29-1 to TRBJ2-1, with D possibly being TRBD1 (6 bases). CDR3 in amino acids: CSAATGRGQFF. The CDR3 DNA is TGCAGCGCCGCGACAGGTCGGGGGCAGTTCTTC.